This T cell receptor beta chain originates from a study of T cell changes during pregnancy in multiple sclerosis. J gave up 0 bases and V 2 bases, and 12 bases lay outside the gene matches. Per germline, CDR1 KGHSY and CDR2 FQNENV. The CDR3 is 19 amino acids. TCRdb's table, derived via immunoSEQ multiplex PCR, lists solely in-frame clones and lacks some. This table holds 12,000 or so clones, approximately 86% found once. This chain links TRBV16 with TRBJ1-2, with 10 bases identical to TRBD1. The receptor was derived from a female donor in good health, enrolled as a control in a pregnancy study. The sample was CD8+ T cells from peripheral blood mononuclear cells, taken in the second trimester of pregnancy. The CDR3 coding sequence is TGTGCCAGCAGCCAAATCCCCCGACAGGGGGCCCCAGCTAACTATGGCTACACCTTC. Translated, it gives CASSQIPRQGAPANYGYTF.